A selection of T cell receptor beta chains follows, all from one sample in a study of blood T cell repertoires in COVID-19. Assay: immunoSEQ multiplex PCR; the TCRdb copy retains only in-frame clones and omits some. Here the sample spans some 190,000 clones, around 88% being singletons. The sample consisted of PBMCs or T cells enriched from blood (not recorded which). The source of these receptors is a man aged 35 to 55 with acute COVID-19. The CDR3 runs from the conserved cysteine through the conserved F or W. The D gene is left open where the match is weak. Size tells how often a clone was seen (once, few, many) or the class of an expanded clone, and some rows leave it out.

J: TRBJ1-5
size: once
D: TRBD1
V: TRBV27
CDR3: CASSPGQGIGQPQHF
DNA: TGTGCCAGCAGTCCGGGACAGGGAATCGGTCAGCCCCAGCATTTT

J: TRBJ2-7
size: -
D: TRBD2
V: TRBV19
CDR3: CASSIAGTSGTYEQYF
DNA: TGTGCCAGTAGTATAGCAGGGACTAGCGGCACCTACGAGCAGTACTTC

J: TRBJ2-7
size: -
D: TRBD2
V: TRBV19
CDR3: CASSETSGATYEQYF
DNA: TGTGCCAGTAGTGAGACTAGCGGGGCCACCTACGAGCAGTACTTC

J: TRBJ2-3
size: -
D: TRBD2
V: TRBV4-2
CDR3: CASSQDASGSPDTQYF
DNA: TGTGCCAGCAGCCAAGACGCTAGCGGGAGCCCCGATACGCAGTATTTT

J: TRBJ1-4
size: -
D: -
V: TRBV15
CDR3: CATSRAPGHNEKLFF
DNA: TGTGCCACCAGCAGAGCCCCTGGGCATAATGAAAAACTGTTTTTT

J: TRBJ2-1
size: -
D: TRBD2
V: TRBV6-2/TRBV6-3
CDR3: CASSSLSLAGTYNEQFF
DNA: TGTGCCAGCAGTTCCCTTTCACTAGCGGGGACCTACAATGAGCAGTTCTTC

J: TRBJ1-1
size: -
D: -
V: TRBV5-1
CDR3: CASSVDPGTEAFF
DNA: TGCGCCAGCAGCGTGGATCCAGGGACTGAAGCTTTCTTT

J: TRBJ2-7
size: -
D: TRBD1
V: TRBV25-1
CDR3: CASRGTAYEQYF
DNA: TGTGCCAGCAGGGGGACAGCCTACGAGCAGTACTTC

J: TRBJ2-1
size: -
D: TRBD1
V: TRBV2
CDR3: CASSETLDRRKRNEQFF
DNA: TGTGCCAGCTCCGAGACACTGGACAGGCGTAAAAGAAATGAGCAGTTCTTC

J: TRBJ1-6
size: -
D: -
V: TRBV6-6
CDR3: CASSYGQLVQSPLHF
DNA: TGTGCCAGCAGTTACGGACAGCTCGTCCAGTCACCCCTCCACTTT

J: TRBJ2-5
size: -
D: TRBD2
V: TRBV5-6
CDR3: CASSLSGSGETQYF
DNA: TGTGCCAGCAGTCTTAGCGGGAGTGGGGAGACCCAGTACTTC

J: TRBJ2-2
size: -
D: -
V: TRBV7-9
CDR3: CASSRTGTTNTGELFF
DNA: TGTGCCAGCAGCCGAACCGGGACAACGAACACCGGGGAGCTGTTTTTT

J: TRBJ1-6
size: -
D: -
V: TRBV4-1
CDR3: CASSQDTWASNSPLHF
DNA: TGCGCCAGCAGCCAAGATACTTGGGCTTCCAATTCACCCCTCCACTTT

J: TRBJ2-1
size: -
D: -
V: TRBV4-3
CDR3: CASSQDLQEGIDEQFF
DNA: TGCGCCAGCAGCCAAGATCTCCAGGAGGGGATTGATGAGCAGTTCTTC

J: TRBJ2-7
size: once
D: TRBD1
V: TRBV7-9
CDR3: CASSNKTGAEQYF
DNA: TGTGCCAGCAGTAATAAGACAGGGGCCGAGCAGTACTTC

J: TRBJ1-4
size: -
D: -
V: TRBV27
CDR3: CASSFLGQGNEKLFF
DNA: TGTGCCAGCAGTTTCTTGGGGCAGGGGAATGAAAAACTGTTTTTT